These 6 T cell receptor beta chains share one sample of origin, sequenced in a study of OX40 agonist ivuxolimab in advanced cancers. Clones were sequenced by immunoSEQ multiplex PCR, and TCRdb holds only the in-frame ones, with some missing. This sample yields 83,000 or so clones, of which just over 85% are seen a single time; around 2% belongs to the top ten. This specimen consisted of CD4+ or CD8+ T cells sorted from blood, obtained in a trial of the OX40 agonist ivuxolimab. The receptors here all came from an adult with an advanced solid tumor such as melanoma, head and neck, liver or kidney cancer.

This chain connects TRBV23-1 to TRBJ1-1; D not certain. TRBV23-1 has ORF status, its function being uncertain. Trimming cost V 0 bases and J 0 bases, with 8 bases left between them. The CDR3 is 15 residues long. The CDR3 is CASSQSEGMNTEAFF. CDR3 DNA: TGCGCCAGCAGTCAATCGGAGGGAATGAACACTGAAGCTTTCTTT.

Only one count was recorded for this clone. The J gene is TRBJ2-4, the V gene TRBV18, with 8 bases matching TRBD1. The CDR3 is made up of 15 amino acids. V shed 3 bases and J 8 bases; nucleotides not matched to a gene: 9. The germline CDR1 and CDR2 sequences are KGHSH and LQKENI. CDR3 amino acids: CASSPRDRNVDIQYF. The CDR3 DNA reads TGTGCCAGCTCACCTCGGGACAGGAACGTTGACATTCAGTACTTC.

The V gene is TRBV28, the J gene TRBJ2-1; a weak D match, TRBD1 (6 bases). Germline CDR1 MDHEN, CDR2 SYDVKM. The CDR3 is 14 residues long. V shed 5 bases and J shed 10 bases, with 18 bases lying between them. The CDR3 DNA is TGTGCCAGCAGTCCCGCCAGCACCGGGACAGAGCAGTTCTTC. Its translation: CASSPASTGTEQFF.

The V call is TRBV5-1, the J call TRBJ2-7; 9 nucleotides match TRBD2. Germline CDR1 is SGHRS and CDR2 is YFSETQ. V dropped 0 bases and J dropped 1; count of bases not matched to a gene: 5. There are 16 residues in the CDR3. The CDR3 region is CASSLAAGGGSYEQYF. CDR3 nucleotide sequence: TGCGCCAGCAGCTTGGCCGCGGGAGGGGGATCCTACGAGCAGTACTTC. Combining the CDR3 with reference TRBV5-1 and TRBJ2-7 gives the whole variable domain KAGVTQTPRYLIKTRGQQVTLSCSPISGHRSVSWYQQTPGQGLQFLFEYFSETQRNKGNFPGRFSGRQFSNSRSEMNVSTLELGDSALYLCASSLAAGGGSYEQYFGPGTRLTVT.

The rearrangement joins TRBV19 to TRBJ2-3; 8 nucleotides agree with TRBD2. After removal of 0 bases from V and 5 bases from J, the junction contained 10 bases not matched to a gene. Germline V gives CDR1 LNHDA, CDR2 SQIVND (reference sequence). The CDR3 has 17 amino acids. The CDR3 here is CASSIDRTGGAVDTQYF. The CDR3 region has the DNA TGTGCCAGTAGTATAGATCGGACGGGGGGGGCCGTAGATACGCAGTATTTT.

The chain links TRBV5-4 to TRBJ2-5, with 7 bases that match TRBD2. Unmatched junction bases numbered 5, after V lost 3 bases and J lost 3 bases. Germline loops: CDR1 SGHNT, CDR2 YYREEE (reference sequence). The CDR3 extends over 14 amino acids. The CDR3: CASSWGGEEETQYF. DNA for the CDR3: TGTGCCAGCAGCTGGGGAGGGGAAGAAGAGACCCAGTACTTC.